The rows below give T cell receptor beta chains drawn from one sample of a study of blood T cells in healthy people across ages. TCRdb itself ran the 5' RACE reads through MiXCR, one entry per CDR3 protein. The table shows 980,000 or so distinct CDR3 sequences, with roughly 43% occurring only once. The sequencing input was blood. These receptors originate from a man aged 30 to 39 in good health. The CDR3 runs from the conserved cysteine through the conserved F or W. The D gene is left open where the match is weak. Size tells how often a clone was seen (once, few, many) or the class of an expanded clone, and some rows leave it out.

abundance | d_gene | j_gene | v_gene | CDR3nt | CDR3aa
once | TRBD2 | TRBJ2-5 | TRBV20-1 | TGCAGTGCTAGACTAGGGACTAGCGGGGGGGCCCAAGAGACCCAGTACTTC | CSARLGTSGGAQETQYF
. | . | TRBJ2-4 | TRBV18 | TGTGCCAGCTCACCACAGGTCTACAATGAGCAGTACTTC | CASSPQVYNEQYF
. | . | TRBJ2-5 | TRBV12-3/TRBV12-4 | TGTGCCAGCAGTTTAAACAGACAAGAGACCCAGTACTTC | CASSLNRQETQYF
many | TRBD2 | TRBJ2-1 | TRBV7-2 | TGTGCCAGCAGCTTAGGGGTTACTAGCGGGGGGAATGAGCAGTTCTTC | CASSLGVTSGGNEQFF
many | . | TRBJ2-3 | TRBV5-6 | TGTGCCAGCAGCTTGGCCTGGAAACGAGATACGCAGTATTTT | CASSLAWKRDTQYF
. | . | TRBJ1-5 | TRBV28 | TGTGCCAGCAGCCAGGACCCTCAGCCCCAGCATTTT | CASSQDPQPQHF
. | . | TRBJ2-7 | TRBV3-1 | TGTGCCAGCAGCGCCGGGACCTTCCTCTACGAGCAGTACTTC | CASSAGTFLYEQYF
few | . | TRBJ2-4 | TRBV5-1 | TGCGCCAGCAGCGGGGGGACAGTAAACATTCAGTACTTC | CASSGGTVNIQYF
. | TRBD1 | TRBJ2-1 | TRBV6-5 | TGTGCCAGCAGTTATCTGCGAGGGGGCGGATACAATGAGCAGTTCTTC | CASSYLRGGGYNEQFF
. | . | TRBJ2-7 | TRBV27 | TGTGCCAGCAGAGACCAGGGAAATCACTACGAGCAGTACTTC | CASRDQGNHYEQYF
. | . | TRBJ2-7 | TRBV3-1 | TGTCCCAGCAGCCAAGACCGGTCGTCCTACGAGCAGTACTTC | CPSSQDRSSYEQYF
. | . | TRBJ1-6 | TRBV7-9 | TGTGCCAGCAGCTTAGCTTACAGTAATTCACCCCTCCACTTT | CASSLAYSNSPLHF
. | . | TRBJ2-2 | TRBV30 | TGTGCCTGGACGACGGGGGCGGACACCGGGGAGCTGTTTTTT | CAWTTGADTGELFF
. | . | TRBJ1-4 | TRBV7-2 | TGTGCCAGCAGCCCTCAGGGGAATGGTGAAAAACTGTTTTTT | CASSPQGNGEKLFF
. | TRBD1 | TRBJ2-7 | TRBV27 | TGTGCCAGCAGTTTCGGGGACAGCACCTACGAGCAGTACTTC | CASSFGDSTYEQYF
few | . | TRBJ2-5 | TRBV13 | TGTGCCAGCACCCCCTGGAGGTCGGCTGAGCAGTACTTC | CASTPWRSAEQYF
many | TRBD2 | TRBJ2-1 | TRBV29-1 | TGCAGCGTTGAGGTTGTCGGCGGGGGGCCACGCCTTCTGGATGAGCAGTTCTTC | CSVEVVGGGPRLLDEQFF
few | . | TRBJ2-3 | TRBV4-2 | TGTGCCAGCAGCCAATATAGGGAGATCACAGATACGCAGTATTTT | CASSQYREITDTQYF
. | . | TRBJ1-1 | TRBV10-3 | TGTGCCATCAGTCAAGCTGAGGGTCGGCACACTGAAGCTTTCTTT | CAISQAEGRHTEAFF
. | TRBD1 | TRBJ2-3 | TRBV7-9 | TGTGCCAGCAGCCCCCCGACAGGGCTCCTTAGCACAGATACGCAGTATTTT | CASSPPTGLLSTDTQYF
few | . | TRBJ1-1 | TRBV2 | TGTGCCAGCAGTGAAGCGACCGACTCCACTGAAGCTTTCTTT | CASSEATDSTEAFF
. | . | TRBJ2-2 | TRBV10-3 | TGTGCCATCAGTGGTGGGACCGGGGAGCTGTTTTTT | CAISGGTGELFF
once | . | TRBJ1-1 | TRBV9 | TGTGCCAGCAGCGTAGGGTACGGCACTGAAGCTTTCTTT | CASSVGYGTEAFF
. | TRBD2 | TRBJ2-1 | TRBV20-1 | TGCAGTGCTACGGGGGGGCGCAATGAGCAGTTCTTC | CSATGGRNEQFF
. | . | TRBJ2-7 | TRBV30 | TGTGCCTGGAGTGCCACCAACTACGAGCAGTACTTC | CAWSATNYEQYF
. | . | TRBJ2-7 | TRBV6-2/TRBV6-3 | TGCGCCAGCAGGAGTTTGGGCGGCGGGTCCTACGAGCAGTACTTC | CASRSLGGGSYEQYF
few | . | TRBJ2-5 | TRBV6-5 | TGTGCCAGCAAAAGATACACAGGGACGGGGGAGACCCAGTACTTC | CASKRYTGTGETQYF
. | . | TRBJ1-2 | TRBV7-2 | TGTGCCAGCAGCCGGGGGGAAAAGGATGGCTACACCTTC | CASSRGEKDGYTF
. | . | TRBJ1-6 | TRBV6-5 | TGTGCCAGCAGTTCGAATTCACCCCTCCACTTT | CASSSNSPLHF
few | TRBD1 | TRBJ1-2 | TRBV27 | TGTGCCAGCAGTTTTACAGGGGGTATCACGGGCTACACCTTC | CASSFTGGITGYTF
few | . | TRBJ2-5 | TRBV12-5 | TGTGCTAGTGGTTTGGGACTTCTGGCTGGAGGCCAAGAGACCCAGTACTTC | CASGLGLLAGGQETQYF
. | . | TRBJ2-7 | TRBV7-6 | TGTGCCAGCAGCCAGAACCGCTACGAGCAGTACTTC | CASSQNRYEQYF
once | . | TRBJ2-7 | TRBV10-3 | TGTGCCATCGGAAGAGACTCCTACAATGAGCAGTACTTC | CAIGRDSYNEQYF
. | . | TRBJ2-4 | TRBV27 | TGTGCCAGCGGCAGCGCCCTAGCCAAAAACATTCAGTACTTC | CASGSALAKNIQYF
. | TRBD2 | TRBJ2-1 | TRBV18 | TGTGCCAGCTCACAAACTAGCGGGGTGGAGAATGAGCAGTTCTTC | CASSQTSGVENEQFF
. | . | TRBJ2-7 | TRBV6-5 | TGTGCCAGCAGTTACGGGGGGACGGGGCTGAGCTCCTACGAGCAGTACTTC | CASSYGGTGLSSYEQYF
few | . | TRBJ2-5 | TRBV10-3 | TGTGCCATCAGTGAGTCGAAGGACAGACAAGAGACCCAGTACTTC | CAISESKDRQETQYF
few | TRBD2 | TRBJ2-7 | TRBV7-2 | TGTGCCAGCAGACCGACTAGCGGGGGTTACGAGCAGTACTTC | CASRPTSGGYEQYF
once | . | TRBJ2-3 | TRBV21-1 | TGTGCCAGCAGCAAAGATGGAAGCACTAGCTCAGATACGCAGTATTTT | CASSKDGSTSSDTQYF
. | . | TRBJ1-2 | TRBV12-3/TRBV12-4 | TGTGCCAGCAGCGGAGGGACGGGGCTATTGAGTGGCTACACCTTC | CASSGGTGLLSGYTF
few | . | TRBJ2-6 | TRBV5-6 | TGTGCCAGTCGCGGGGACACATACTCTGGGGCCAACGTCCTGACTTTC | CASRGDTYSGANVLTF
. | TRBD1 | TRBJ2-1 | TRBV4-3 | TGCGCCAGCAGCCAAGGACAGGGTACTAATGAGCAGTTCTTC | CASSQGQGTNEQFF